A selection of T cell receptor beta chains follows, all from one sample in a study of cytomegalovirus exposure and HLA in healthy donors. Sequencing was performed with immunoSEQ multiplex PCR; in TCRdb, only in-frame clones are kept and a portion is missing. The sample records some 140,000 clones, around 82% being singletons. Input material: PBMCs. These TCRs come from a woman in her 40s in good health and CMV-seropositive. Each CDR3 is given with its conserved first and last residue. D genes are given only for firm matches. Size is omitted from some rows. Given values are once, few, many or a class for expanded clones.

V gene,clone size,J gene,D gene,CDR3 protein,CDR3 DNA
TRBV7-9,few,TRBJ1-1,TRBD1,CASSLDGTGSRTEAFF,TGTGCCAGCAGCTTAGACGGGACAGGGTCTAGGACTGAAGCTTTCTTT
TRBV4-1,-,TRBJ2-2,TRBD2,CASSSTSSGGAYTGELFF,TGCGCCAGCAGCTCAACATCTTCCGGGGGGGCCTACACCGGGGAGCTGTTTTTT
TRBV6-6,-,TRBJ2-7,-,CASSYSTTSSYEQYF,TGTGCCAGCAGTTACTCGACTACTAGCAGCTACGAGCAGTACTTC
TRBV27,once,TRBJ2-7,TRBD2,CASSKKAGGQYEQYF,TGTGCCAGCAGCAAAAAAGCGGGAGGGCAGTACGAGCAGTACTTC
TRBV18,-,TRBJ1-1,-,CASSPLGQLNTEAFF,TGTGCCAGCTCACCACTTGGGCAGTTAAACACTGAAGCTTTCTTT
TRBV27,few,TRBJ1-3,-,CASRRQGTGNTIYF,TGTGCCAGCAGGCGCCAGGGTACTGGAAACACCATATATTTT
TRBV27,-,TRBJ2-5,TRBD2,CASSLLTSGVRETQYF,TGTGCCAGCAGTCTCCTGACTAGCGGGGTACGGGAGACCCAGTACTTC
TRBV2,-,TRBJ2-3,-,CASSEGGPWTRGTDTQYF,TGTGCCAGCAGTGAAGGAGGTCCCTGGACAAGAGGCACAGATACGCAGTATTTT
TRBV27,-,TRBJ2-7,TRBD2,CASSSVASGSYEQYF,TGTGCCAGCAGTTCCGTGGCTAGCGGGAGTTACGAGCAGTACTTC
TRBV7-2,-,TRBJ2-7,-,CASSLSPEYEQYF,TGTGCCAGCAGCTTGTCCCCGGAGTACGAGCAGTACTTC
TRBV30,-,TRBJ2-1,TRBD2,CAWEGLAGGRYNEQFF,TGTGCCTGGGAGGGGTTAGCGGGAGGGAGATACAATGAGCAGTTCTTC
TRBV6-1,-,TRBJ2-7,TRBD2,CASSEAAGTSGSLYEQYF,TGTGCCAGCAGTGAAGCGGCGGGGACTAGCGGGTCCCTCTACGAGCAGTACTTC
TRBV9,-,TRBJ2-5,TRBD2,CASSRTSGRVEQETQYF,TGTGCCAGCAGCCGGACTAGCGGGAGGGTAGAGCAAGAGACCCAGTACTTC
TRBV6-5,-,TRBJ2-7,TRBD2,CASSYRGLADPAEQYF,TGTGCCAGCAGTTACCGCGGACTAGCCGACCCCGCCGAGCAGTACTTC